One and the same sample provided the 10 T cell receptor beta chains below, sequenced in a study of T cells in localized non-small cell lung cancer (dated by TCRdb to about 2020). Library preparation used the immunoSEQ multiplex PCR assay. The clones in this table, taken by TCRdb from immuneACCESS, are in-frame only. Not every clone is retained; where verified, under half of the shortfall comes from an unresolved V gene, and the cause of the rest is unknown. Across this sample there are approximately 15,000 clones, with approximately 85% seen only once. Approximately 3.9% of the sample belongs to the ten largest clones. Sequenced here: peripheral blood, sampled before any cancer treatment. Receptor source: a woman aged 35 to 69 with stage I lung adenocarcinoma.

The chain employs TRBV19 and TRBJ1-5; maybe TRBD1 (5 bases). The germline V and J ends were trimmed by 9 bases and 4 bases, with 25 bases remaining between them. The CDR3 contains 17 residues. The germline V gene has CDR1 LNHDA and CDR2 SQIVND (reference sequence). CDR3 loop: CASDETLQVFTNQPQHF. CDR3 in DNA: TGTGCCAGCGACGAAACCCTACAGGTGTTCACAAATCAGCCCCAGCATTTT.

This sequence joins TRBV18 and TRBJ2-7, with 9 bases that match TRBD1. Germline V CDR1 and CDR2: KGHSH, LQKENI. Trimming at V came to 2 bases and at J to 0 bases, leaving 5 bases not matched to a gene. The CDR3 is 16 amino acids. CDR3 sequence: CASSPYGTGSSYEQYF. CDR3 sequence (DNA): TGTGCCAGCTCACCATACGGGACAGGGAGCTCCTACGAGCAGTACTTC.

J is TRBJ1-3 and V is TRBV7-2, with D uncertain. The germline gives CDR1 SGHTA, CDR2 FQGNSA. Deletions cut 6 bases from V and 2 bases from J, with 17 bases between. This CDR3 contains 16 residues. The CDR3 region is CASSPGGGGTGNTIYF. The DNA of the CDR3 is TGTGCCAGCAGTCCAGGTGGAGGAGGTACTGGAAACACCATATATTTT.

J is TRBJ2-7 and V is TRBV30; D is unresolved. This CDR3 comprises 13 residues. The V gene lost 0 bases and the J gene lost 9 bases, with 15 bases spanning the gap. Germline V gene lookup returns CDR1 GTSNPN and CDR2 SVGIG (reference sequence). Here the CDR3 reads CAWSVLGPWGQYF. The CDR3 nucleotides read TGTGCCTGGAGTGTACTTGGCCCCTGGGGGCAGTACTTC. Full variable domain (rest looked up from reference TRBV30 and TRBJ2-7): SQTIHQWPATLVQPVGSPLSLECTVEGTSNPNLYWYRQAAGRGLQLLFYSVGIGQISSEVPQNLSASRPQDRQFILSSKKLLLSDSGFYLCAWSVLGPWGQYFGPGTRLTVT.

This chain joins TRBV9 and TRBJ2-2; TRBD1 matches at 7 bases. There are 16 residues in the CDR3. Losses at the gene ends were 0 bases for V and 4 bases for J; bases not matched to a gene: 6. CDR1 SGDLS and CDR2 YYNGEE come from the germline V gene. The CDR3 reads CASSVGTTGSTGELFF. The CDR3 DNA reads as TGTGCCAGCAGCGTAGGGACGACAGGGTCCACCGGGGAGCTGTTTTTT.

DNA for the CDR3: TGTGCCAGCAGCTTAAAGGGGTTTAGCAATCAGCCCCAGCATTTT. Amino acids: CASSLKGFSNQPQHF. This chain links TRBV11-2 with TRBJ1-5; weak D call: TRBD1 (5 bases). Germline CDR1 SGHAT, CDR2 FQNNGV. The CDR3 has 15 amino acids. Trimming shortened V by 2 bases and J by 0 bases, and 8 bases separated the two germline ends.

J is TRBJ1-6 and V is TRBV2; unclear D gene. Per the germline V gene, CDR1 is SNHLY and CDR2 is FYNNEI. V was trimmed by 6 bases and J by 8 bases, leaving 14 bases between them. The CDR3 is 14 residues long. CDR3 sequence reads: CASRERARHSPLHF. Written as DNA, the CDR3 is TGTGCCAGCAGGGAGCGAGCGCGGCATTCACCCCTCCACTTT.

This clone was observed once. The J gene is TRBJ2-5, the V gene TRBV15; 9 bases agree with TRBD1. Germline V gene lookup returns CDR1 LNHNV and CDR2 YYDKDF (reference sequence). CDR3 size: 17 residues. The V and J ends lost 3 bases and 5 bases, in that order; junction bases with no gene match: 13. CDR3 sequence: CATSRDRGPQQGETQYF. CDR3 in DNA: TGTGCCACCAGCAGGGACAGGGGCCCCCAACAAGGGGAGACCCAGTACTTC.

The chain combines TRBV7-9 with TRBJ2-7, with 8 positions matching TRBD1. Germline lookup yields CDR1 SEHNR and CDR2 FQNEAQ (reference sequence). Trimming cost V 4 bases and J 4 bases; bases outside gene matches: 6. The CDR3 contains 14 residues. DNA for the CDR3: TGTGCCAGCAGCTGGCCGGGACAGGCTTACGAGCAGTACTTC. As protein: CASSWPGQAYEQYF.

This chain links TRBV2 with TRBJ1-4, with D maybe TRBD1 (6 bases). This CDR3 has 13 residues. Germline CDR1 is SNHLY and CDR2 is FYNNEI. V gave up 7 bases and J gave up 8 bases, with 14 bases separating them. DNA of the CDR3: TGTGCCAGCAAGTCAGGGGTGGTGGAAAAACTGTTTTTT. It translates to CASKSGVVEKLFF.